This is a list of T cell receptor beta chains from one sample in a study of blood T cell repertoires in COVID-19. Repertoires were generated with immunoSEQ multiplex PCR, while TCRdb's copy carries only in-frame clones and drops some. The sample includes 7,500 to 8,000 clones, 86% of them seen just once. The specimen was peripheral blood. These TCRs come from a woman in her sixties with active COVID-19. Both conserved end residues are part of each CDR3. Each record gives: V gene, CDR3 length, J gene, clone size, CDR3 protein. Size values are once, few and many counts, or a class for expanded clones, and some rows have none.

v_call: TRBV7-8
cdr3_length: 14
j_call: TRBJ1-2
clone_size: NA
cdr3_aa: CASSLQGGHYGYTF

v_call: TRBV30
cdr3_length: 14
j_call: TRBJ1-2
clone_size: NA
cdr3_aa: CAWSVDIPGHGYTF

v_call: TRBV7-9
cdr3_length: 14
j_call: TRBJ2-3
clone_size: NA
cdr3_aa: CASSALAGTDTQYF

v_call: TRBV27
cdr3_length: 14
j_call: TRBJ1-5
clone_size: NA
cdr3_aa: CASNPTGIGQPQHF

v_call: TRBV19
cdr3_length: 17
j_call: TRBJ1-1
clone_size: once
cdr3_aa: CASINSGTGWRNTEAFF

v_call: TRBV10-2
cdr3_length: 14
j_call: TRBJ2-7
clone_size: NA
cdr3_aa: CASSKRDRGYEQYF

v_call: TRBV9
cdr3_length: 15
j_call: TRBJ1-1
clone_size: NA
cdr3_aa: CASSEGTGANTEAFF

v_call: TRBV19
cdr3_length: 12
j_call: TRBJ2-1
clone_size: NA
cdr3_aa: CASSLRTGEQFF

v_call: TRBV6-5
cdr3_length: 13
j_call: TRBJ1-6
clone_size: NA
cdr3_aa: CASRDRVLSPLHF

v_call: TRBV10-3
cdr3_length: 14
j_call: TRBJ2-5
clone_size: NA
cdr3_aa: CAISELLAQETQYF

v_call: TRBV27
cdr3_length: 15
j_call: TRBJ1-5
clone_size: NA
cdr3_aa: CASSLWGQGGQPQHF

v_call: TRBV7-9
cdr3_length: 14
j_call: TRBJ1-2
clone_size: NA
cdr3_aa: CASGEGGPHYGYTF

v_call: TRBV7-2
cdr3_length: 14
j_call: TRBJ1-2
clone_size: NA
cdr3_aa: CASSGRDLPYGYTF

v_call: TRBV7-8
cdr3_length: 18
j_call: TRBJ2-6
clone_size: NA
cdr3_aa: CASSFLQGQGSGANVLTF

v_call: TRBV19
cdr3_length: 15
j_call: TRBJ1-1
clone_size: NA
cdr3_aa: CASSIAAQPGTEAFF

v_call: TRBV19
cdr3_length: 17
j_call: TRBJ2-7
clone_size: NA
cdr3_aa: CASSISGRTGYFYEQYF

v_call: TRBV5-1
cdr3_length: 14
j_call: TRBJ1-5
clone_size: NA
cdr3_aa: CASSGGSENQPQHF